This T cell receptor beta chain was obtained from a study of CD8 T cell repertoires and HIV-1 epitope variants. About the study: Autologous T cell-negative cells served as antigen-presenting cells in equal numbers.

Trimming left V 0 bases short and J 4 bases short, with 8 bases between. The CDR3 contains 14 residues. In germline, CDR1 is SGHTS, CDR2 YDEGEE. Only in-frame clones appear in the TCRdb table, and some are missing; sequencing was by immunoSEQ multiplex PCR. This table has about 6,300 clones, 66% appearing once. Remarks on this clone: The antigen is unknown.

This chain links TRBV5-8 with TRBJ2-1, with D tentatively TRBD1 (5 bases). The sequenced sample was cultured CD8+ T cells derived from PBMCs. This clonotype originated in a male donor with HIV. The DNA of the CDR3 is TGTGCCAGCAGCTTGGAGGACATATACAATGAGCAGTTCTTC. Encoded protein: CASSLEDIYNEQFF.